Described below is a single T cell receptor (beta chain) sequence and its context. Per the authors' pipeline: The assay estimated nucleated cells by amplifying reference gene primers. Clones were sequenced by immunoSEQ multiplex PCR, and TCRdb holds only the in-frame ones, with some missing. D and trimming were read from the DNA, whereas the V and J calls and clone size are those reported in that table. The sample lists approximately 210,000 clones; about 83% were seen once. This specimen belongs to a study of blood T cell repertoires in COVID-19. Study background: Both acute and convalescent COVID-19 samples were obtained from the United States, Italy and Spain. Sample material is recorded as cDNA or gDNA derived from T cells, B-cell-depleted T cells, or PBMCs.

The ends were cut back, 6 bases at V and 4 bases at J, with 13 bases in the middle. The CDR3 has 13 residues. The germline gives CDR1 SGHKS, CDR2 YYEKEE (reference sequence). The source is a woman in her 70s with active or convalescent COVID-19. Sequencing used peripheral blood. The genes are TRBV5-5 and TRBJ1-2, with a possible D match to TRBD1 (5 bases). CDR3 coding DNA: TGTGCCAGCACCGTGCCGGGGGGCTATGGCTACACCTTC. As protein: CASTVPGGYGYTF.